This T cell receptor beta chain was captured by sequencing in a study of human T cells and chemical hapten exposure. Study overall: Sensitization was performed using 2% DPC on a roughly 2 cm by roughly 2 cm upper inner arm skin site.

Time point in this sample: pre-sensitization, week 0. Stated treatment: therapeutic diphenylcyclopropenone sensitization with weekly scalp DPC. The study used a library that attached unique molecular identifiers to individual cDNA molecules. A single record per CDR3 protein comes from TCRdb applying MiXCR to the RACE reads. The sample has around 60,000 distinct CDR3 sequences; about 7% are singletons. Germline CDR1 reads DFQATT; CDR2 reads SNEGSKA (reference sequence). The CDR3 totals 12 residues. Trimming pared 6 bases from V and 4 bases from J, leaving 12 bases between. This clonotype was seen at least ten times. Its matching antigen is unknown. Findings and limits, study-wide: Because all patients had alopecia, their immune responses might differ from healthy ones.

This rearrangement joins TRBV20-1 to TRBJ1-1; unclear D gene. The clonotype was recovered from a woman in her thirties with alopecia areata. Some clones in this sample may be carry-over from other donors' samples. This specimen consisted of whole blood, obtained in connection with sensitization to the hapten diphenylcyclopropenone (DPC). CDR3 loop: CSATFPGTEAFF. The CDR3 coding sequence is TGCAGTGCAACCTTCCCGGGCACTGAAGCTTTCTTT.